This entry features one T cell receptor (beta chain) sequence. This receptor's antigen is unknown. Base qualities were left out, and no much larger clone turns up one base away. Spanning cysteine to phenylalanine, the CDR3 consists of 13 amino acids. The only DNA kept is the CDR3, 39 bases in frame from the first base. Between the V and J ends, shortened by 3 bases and 2 bases respectively, the junction contains 6 bases. In the germline V gene, CDR1 corresponds to SGHTA and CDR2 to FQGNSA. TCRdb records Illumina HiSeq 2500 as the sequencer. TCR beta libraries were prepared by quantitative 5'-RACE with molecular barcodes. On the authors' methods: A new computational method, built on a probabilistic model of VDJ rearrangement, was used to identify disease-linked TCR variants. The public sequencing data were trimmed at Q25 with fastp and processed into clonotypes with MiXCR by TCRdb, which kept only in-frame beta chains. Every CDR3 protein is listed once, alongside the most common genes and DNA of its rows. The V and J calls come from TCRdb's annotation, not from the publication. The sample records under 300,000 distinct CDR3 sequences, over 9.5% of which are singletons. Less than 3% of the sample goes to the ten largest clones.

This entry is derived from a study of CD8 T cells in ankylosing spondylitis (dated by TCRdb to the late 2010s). Regarding the complete study: T cell receptor beta repertoires were profiled in healthy donors and ankylosing spondylitis patients so that disease-linked TCR variants could be found. The whole study cohort included under 140 healthy donors and around 24 ankylosing spondylitis patients. Peripheral blood samples were taken, and synovial fluid was additionally collected from ankylosing spondylitis patients.

What the research found in general, with its limitations: Some of the motif variants had been reported before in the synovial fluid and blood of reactive arthritis patients, a finding that suggests common disease-initiation mechanisms. A TCR beta motif made up of seven or eight highly homologous amino acid variants appeared to be characteristic of blood from ankylosing spondylitis patients. The disease-linked clones were reported as significantly enriched in matched synovial fluid samples from ankylosing spondylitis patients. The disease-linked clones showed a CD8+ phenotype and occurred at relatively low frequencies in peripheral blood.

The source material was blood, either unsorted or a sorted T cell fraction (not recorded which). Recombination connected TRBV7-2 to TRBJ2-3; the D gene assignment is ambiguous. The sequence came from a male donor with ankylosing spondylitis or in good health (not recorded which). The CDR3 has the sequence CASSFVPTDTQYF. The bases read TGTGCCAGCAGCTTCGTACCCACAGATACGCAGTATTTT.